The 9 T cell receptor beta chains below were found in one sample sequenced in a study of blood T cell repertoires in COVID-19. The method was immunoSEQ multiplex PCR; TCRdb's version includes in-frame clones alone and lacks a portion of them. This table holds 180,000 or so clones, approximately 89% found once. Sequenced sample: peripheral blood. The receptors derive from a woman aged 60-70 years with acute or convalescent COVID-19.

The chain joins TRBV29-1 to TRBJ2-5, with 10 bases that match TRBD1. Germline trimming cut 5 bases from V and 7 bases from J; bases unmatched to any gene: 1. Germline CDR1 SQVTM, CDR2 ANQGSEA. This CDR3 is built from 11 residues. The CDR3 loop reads CSVRTGGTQYF. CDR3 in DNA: TGCAGCGTTCGGACAGGGGGGACCCAGTACTTC. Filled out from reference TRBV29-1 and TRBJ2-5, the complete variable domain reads SAVISQKPSRDICQRGTSLTIQCQVDSQVTMMFWYRQQPGQSLTLIATANQGSEATYESGFVIDKFPISRPNLTFSTLTVSNMSPEDSSIYLCSVRTGGTQYFGPGTRLLVL.

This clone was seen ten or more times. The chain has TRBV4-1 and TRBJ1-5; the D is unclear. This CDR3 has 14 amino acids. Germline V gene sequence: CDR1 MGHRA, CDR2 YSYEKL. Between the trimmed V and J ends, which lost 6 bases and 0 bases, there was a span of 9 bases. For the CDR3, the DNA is TGCGCCAGCAGTACGGAGAATAGCAATCAGCCCCAGCATTTT. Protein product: CASSTENSNQPQHF.

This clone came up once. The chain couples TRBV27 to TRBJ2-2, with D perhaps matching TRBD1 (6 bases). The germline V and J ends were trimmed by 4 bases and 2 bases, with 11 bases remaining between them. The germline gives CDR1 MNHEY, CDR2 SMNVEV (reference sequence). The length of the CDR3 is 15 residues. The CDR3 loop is CASSSSGTNTGELFF. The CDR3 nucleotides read TGTGCCAGCAGTTCTTCCGGGACAAACACCGGGGAGCTGTTTTTT.

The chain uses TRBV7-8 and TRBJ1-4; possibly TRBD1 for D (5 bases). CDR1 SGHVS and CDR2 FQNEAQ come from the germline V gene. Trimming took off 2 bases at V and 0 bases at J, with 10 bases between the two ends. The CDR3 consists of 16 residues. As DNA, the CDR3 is TGTGCCAGCAGCTTACGTTTGACAGCAACTAATGAAAAACTGTTTTTT. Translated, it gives CASSLRLTATNEKLFF.

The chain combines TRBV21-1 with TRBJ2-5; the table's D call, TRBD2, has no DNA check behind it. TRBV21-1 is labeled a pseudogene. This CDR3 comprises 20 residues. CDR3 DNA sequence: TGTGCCAGCAGCTGTGTGGAGCGGGAGGGCCTCCCACTTCGAGGGGAGACCCAGTACTTC. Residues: CASSCVEREGLPLRGETQYF.

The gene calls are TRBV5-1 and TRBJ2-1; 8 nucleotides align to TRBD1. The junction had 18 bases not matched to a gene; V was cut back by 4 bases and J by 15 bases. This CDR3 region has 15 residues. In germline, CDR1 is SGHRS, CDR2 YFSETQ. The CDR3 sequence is CASSGADRTGLTPFF. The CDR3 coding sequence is TGCGCCAGCAGCGGGGCCGATCGGACAGGGTTGACCCCGTTCTTC.

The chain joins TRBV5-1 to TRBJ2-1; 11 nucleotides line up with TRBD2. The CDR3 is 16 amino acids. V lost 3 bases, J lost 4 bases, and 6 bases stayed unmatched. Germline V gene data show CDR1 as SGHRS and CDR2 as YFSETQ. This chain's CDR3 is CASSSGLAGPYNEQFF. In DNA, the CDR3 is TGCGCCAGCAGCTCCGGACTAGCGGGTCCTTACAATGAGCAGTTCTTC.

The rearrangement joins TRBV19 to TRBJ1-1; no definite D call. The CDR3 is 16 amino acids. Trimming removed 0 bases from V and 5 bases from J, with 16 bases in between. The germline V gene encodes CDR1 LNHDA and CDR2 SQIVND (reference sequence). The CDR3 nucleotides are TGTGCCAGTAGTATAGATCGGAGGGAGAGCGGGACTGAAGCTTTCTTT. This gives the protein CASSIDRRESGTEAFF.

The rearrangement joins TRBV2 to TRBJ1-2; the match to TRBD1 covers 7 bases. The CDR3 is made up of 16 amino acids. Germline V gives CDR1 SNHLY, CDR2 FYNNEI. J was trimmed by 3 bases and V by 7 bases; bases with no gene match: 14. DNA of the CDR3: TGTGCCAGCACCCCGCTACCGGGAGGGGGCGACTATGGCTACACCTTC. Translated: CASTPLPGGGDYGYTF.